The 23 T cell receptor beta chains listed next were all sequenced from one sample in a study of blood T cell repertoires in COVID-19 (dated by TCRdb to the early 2020s). The method was the immunoSEQ multiplex PCR assay. The clones in this table, taken by TCRdb from immuneACCESS, are in-frame only. Not every clone is retained; where verified, under half of the shortfall comes from an unresolved V gene, and the cause of the rest is unknown. The sample contains about 160,000 clones, over 80% of them found a single time. Together, the top ten hold about 4.8% of the sample. The source material was peripheral blood. The receptors come from a man younger than 40 with COVID-19, enrolled during active disease.

This chain joins TRBV19 and TRBJ1-2, with TRBD1 as a possible D gene (5 bases). This CDR3 spans 14 amino acids. CDR1 is LNHDA, CDR2 SQIVND, per germline (reference sequence). The V and J ends lost 2 bases and 6 bases respectively, with 13 bases between them. The CDR3 spells CASSIRWGEDGYTF. DNA for the CDR3: TGTGCCAGTAGTATACGATGGGGGGAAGATGGCTACACCTTC.

The chain recombines TRBV5-6 with TRBJ1-5; 7 nucleotides agree with TRBD1. Germline CDR1 is SGHDT and CDR2 is YYEEEE. CDR3 length equals 15 residues. Trimming cost V 2 bases and J 4 bases; bases outside gene matches: 6. CDR3 sequence (DNA): TGTGCCAGCAGCTTCCGGACAGGCCTAAATCAGCCCCAGCATTTT. Amino acid sequence: CASSFRTGLNQPQHF. Looking up the rest from reference TRBV5-6 and TRBJ1-5 gives the full variable domain: DAGVTQSPTHLIKTRGQQVTLRCSPKSGHDTVSWYQQALGQGPQFIFQYYEEEERQRGNFPDRFSGHQFPNYSSELNVNALLLGDSALYLCASSFRTGLNQPQHFGDGTRLSIL.

This clone turned up a few times. This sequence joins TRBV28 and TRBJ1-1; TRBD1 is a possible D gene (6 bases). The CDR3 length is 14 residues. V lost 7 bases to trimming and J lost 5 bases, with 17 bases between them. The germline gives CDR1 MDHEN, CDR2 SYDVKM. CDR3 sequence: CASTDGGLRTEAFF. CDR3 coding DNA: TGTGCCAGCACGGACGGGGGGCTGAGGACTGAAGCTTTCTTT.

This clone was detected once. This chain connects TRBV19 to TRBJ2-6; D is ambiguous. Germline CDR1 and CDR2: LNHDA and SQIVND (reference sequence). This CDR3 spans 15 amino acids. V lost 3 bases, J lost 1 base, and 7 bases lay in between. Written as DNA, the CDR3 is TGTGCCAGTAGTATGACCGGGTCTGGGGCCAACGTCCTGACTTTC. It codes for CASSMTGSGANVLTF.

J is TRBJ1-4 and V is TRBV12-3 or TRBV12-4, with 8 bases that match TRBD1. This CDR3 has 13 residues. J lost 10 bases, V lost 5 bases, and 6 bases had no gene match. The CDR3 loop reads CASSPTGVGKLFF. CDR3 nucleotide sequence: TGTGCCAGCAGTCCGACAGGGGTGGGAAAACTGTTTTTT.

The chain joins TRBV24-1 to TRBJ2-5; 8 nucleotides align to TRBD1. The CDR3 sequence is 15 residues long. Germline CDR1 reads KGHDR; CDR2 reads SFDVKD. After removal of 4 bases from V and 2 bases from J, the junction contained 5 bases not matched to a gene. CDR3 sequence: CATSETGQGQETQYF. The CDR3 bases are TGTGCCACCAGTGAGACCGGACAGGGACAAGAGACCCAGTACTTC.

This clone has only a few counts. The chain uses TRBV25-1 and TRBJ1-6; 10 bases map to TRBD1. After removal of 7 bases from V and 10 bases from J, the junction contained 13 bases not matched to a gene. CDR1 is MGHDK, CDR2 SYGVNS, per germline. CDR3 size: 16 residues. CDR3 DNA sequence: TGTGCCAGCACAACCGGGACAGGGGTTGTAGGGTCACCCCTCCACTTT. Its translation: CASTTGTGVVGSPLHF.

The chain is built from TRBV28 and TRBJ2-2; TRBD2 aligns across 8 bases. Trimming removed 6 bases from V and 6 bases from J; junction bases left unmatched: 12. Germline CDR1 reads MDHEN; CDR2 reads SYDVKM. This CDR3 has 16 amino acids. Here the CDR3 reads CASSFVTSEFSGELFF. In DNA form, the CDR3 reads TGTGCCAGCAGCTTCGTGACTAGCGAATTTTCCGGGGAGCTGTTTTTT.

The chain carries TRBV2 and TRBJ1-1; 7 nucleotides agree with TRBD1. This CDR3 is 14 amino acids long. Unmatched junction bases numbered 3, after V lost 3 bases and J lost 2 bases. Germline assignment: CDR1 SNHLY and CDR2 FYNNEI. CDR3 sequence reads: CASSEDRINTEAFF. The CDR3 DNA reads TGTGCCAGCAGTGAGGACAGGATAAACACTGAAGCTTTCTTT.

V is TRBV7-9 and J is TRBJ2-5, with 12 bases identical to TRBD2. V was pared by 5 bases and J by 1 base, with 5 bases of the junction left unmatched. This CDR3 comprises 16 residues. Germline CDR1 SEHNR, CDR2 FQNEAQ (reference sequence). The CDR3 nucleotides read TGTGCCAGCAGCCCAGGACTAGCGGGAAGCCAAGAGACCCAGTACTTC. Translating it yields CASSPGLAGSQETQYF.

This chain uses TRBV11-3 with TRBJ1-2; no reliable D call. The germline gives CDR1 SGHNT, CDR2 YENEEA. The CDR3 loop spans 17 amino acids. V dropped 0 bases and J dropped 2 bases, with 16 bases sitting between them. The CDR3 sequence: CASSLDPTGGGNYGYTF. DNA of the CDR3: TGTGCCAGCAGCTTAGACCCGACGGGCGGAGGGAACTATGGCTACACCTTC.

This clone was detected only once. The V call is TRBV6-2 or TRBV6-3, the J call TRBJ1-2; the D gene is possibly TRBD1 (6 bases). Looked up from germline, CDR1 is MNHEY and CDR2 is SVGEGT. Trimming cost V 2 bases and J 4 bases, with 17 bases left between them. This CDR3 is 16 amino acids long. The CDR3 sequence: CASSYDWGQIRYGYTF. CDR3 bases: TGTGCCAGCAGTTACGATTGGGGGCAGATCCGCTATGGCTACACCTTC.

The chain couples TRBV4-1 to TRBJ1-4; D is undetermined. CDR1 and CDR2 from the germline V gene are MGHRA and YSYEKL. Trimming took 4 bases from V and 8 from J, leaving 8 bases between them. CDR3 length: 12 residues. The DNA for the CDR3 is TGCGCCAGCAGCCTACCCGAGGAAAAACTGTTTTTT. It yields the protein CASSLPEEKLFF.

CDR3 sequence reads: CATSEPTSGGLNTGELFF. For the CDR3, the DNA is TGTGCCACCAGTGAACCCACTAGCGGGGGGCTGAACACCGGGGAGCTGTTTTTT. This chain connects TRBV24-1 to TRBJ2-2; the match to TRBD2 covers 12 bases. V gave up 4 bases and J gave up 1 base; unmatched junction bases: 6. The CDR3 is 18 residues long. Germline CDR1 and CDR2: KGHDR and SFDVKD.

The genes are TRBV28 and TRBJ2-7; TRBD2 matches at 8 bases. The CDR3 runs to 19 residues. The trim removed 6 bases at V and 0 bases at J, leaving 19 bases unmatched. Per germline, CDR1 MDHEN and CDR2 SYDVKM. CDR3 DNA: TGTGCCAGCAGACCCGGGGGGGGTATTGAGCTGGGAAGCTCCTACGAGCAGTACTTC. Protein sequence: CASRPGGGIELGSSYEQYF.

This chain connects TRBV7-9 to TRBJ1-3; 8 bases are shared with TRBD1. The germline gives CDR1 SEHNR, CDR2 FQNEAQ (reference sequence). The junction had 8 bases not matched to a gene; V was cut back by 3 bases and J by 4 bases. CDR3 size: 16 residues. In DNA, the CDR3 is TGTGCCAGCAGCTTCAATCCAGGGGGCGCAGGAAACACCATATATTTT. The encoded protein is CASSFNPGGAGNTIYF.

This chain connects TRBV7-8 to TRBJ2-5; unclear D gene. Trimming left V 1 base short and J 9 bases short, with 6 bases between. The CDR3 covers 11 residues. Germline V lookup: CDR1 SGHVS, CDR2 FQNEAQ. CDR3 protein: CASSLGSAQYF. Written as DNA, the CDR3 is TGTGCCAGCAGCTTAGGATCGGCCCAGTACTTC.

The chain is built from TRBV7-2 and TRBJ2-7; 11 bases are shared with TRBD2. The ends lost 4 bases at V and 5 bases at J; junction bases unmatched: 10. The length of the CDR3 is 16 residues. Germline V gene data show CDR1 as SGHTA and CDR2 as FQGNSA. The CDR3 DNA follows: TGTGCCAGCAGCTATCTCCCGGGACTAGCGGTTGACGAGCAGTACTTC. Translating gives CASSYLPGLAVDEQYF.

The chain is built from TRBV6-5 and TRBJ1-2; the D is unclear. The V end lost 7 bases, the J end lost 5 bases, and 17 bases lay between the germline ends. The CDR3 spans 14 residues. Germline V gene sequence: CDR1 MNHEY, CDR2 SVGAGI. The CDR3 DNA follows: TGTGCCAGCACCTCGAGGGAGGGAGATTATGGCTACACCTTC. Amino acid sequence: CASTSREGDYGYTF.

This chain uses TRBV11-3 with TRBJ2-3, with D possibly matching TRBD1 (5 bases). Trimming pared 4 bases from V and 4 bases from J, leaving 6 bases between. Germline CDR1 is SGHNT and CDR2 is YENEEA. CDR3 length: 12 amino acids. CDR3 residues: CASSSGSDTQYF. As DNA, the CDR3 is TGTGCCAGCAGCTCAGGGTCAGATACGCAGTATTTT.

The rearrangement uses TRBV7-2 and TRBJ2-7; TRBD2 agrees at 8 bases. The CDR3 is 14 amino acids. CDR1 is SGHTA, CDR2 FQGNSA, per germline. V lost 5 bases, J lost 6 bases, and 9 bases stayed unmatched. CDR3 protein: CASSPRGGLLEQYF. The CDR3 region has the DNA TGTGCCAGCAGCCCTCGGGGGGGGCTACTCGAGCAGTACTTC.

The rearrangement joins TRBV27 to TRBJ1-2; 9 bases map to TRBD1. Unmatched junction bases numbered 12, after V lost 3 bases and J lost 4 bases. The CDR3 is 17 amino acids. The germline CDR1 and CDR2 sequences are MNHEY and SMNVEV (reference sequence). The CDR3 nucleotides are TGTGCCAGCAGTTTCCTACCGGGACAGGGAGTCAGCTATGGCTACACCTTC. It is translated as CASSFLPGQGVSYGYTF.

The chain has TRBV7-2 and TRBJ1-2, with D possibly matching TRBD1 (5 bases). CDR1 and CDR2 from the germline V gene are SGHTA and FQGNSA. CDR3 length: 16 amino acids. With 1 base removed from V and 8 bases from J, the gap between germline ends came to 20 bases. This CDR3 is CASSLGGGRQGNGYTF. The CDR3 nucleotides read TGTGCCAGCAGCTTAGGAGGAGGGCGTCAGGGAAACGGCTACACCTTC.